These 21 T cell receptor beta chains originate from one sample sequenced in a study of T cells after posttransplantation cyclophosphamide. Sampled 1 year posttransplant, controls received myeloablative marrow transplants, methotrexate and a calcineurin inhibitor. Generated by immunoSEQ multiplex PCR, the TCRdb table keeps only in-frame clones and is missing some. The sample consists of about 21,000 clones, 65% to 90% of them appearing once. This material consisted of PBMCs, taken about 400 days after allogeneic stem cell transplant with calcineurin inhibitor and methotrexate. The receptor set was obtained from a female patient aged 30 to 40 who received an allogeneic stem cell transplant from an unrelated donor, was CMV-positive, and had acute and chronic GVHD. Among the T cells, some may be from the graft donor.

The chain recombines TRBV9 with TRBJ1-2; D unresolved. Germline V lookup: CDR1 SGDLS, CDR2 YYNGEE. There are 14 residues in the CDR3. The ends were cut back, 0 bases at V and 0 bases at J, with 6 bases in the middle. CDR3 in amino acids: CASSVAIANYGYTF. As DNA, the CDR3 is TGTGCCAGCAGCGTAGCTATAGCTAACTATGGCTACACCTTC.

This sequence joins TRBV19 and TRBJ2-1, with a weak D call TRBD1 (6 bases). CDR3 length: 14 residues. Trimming took off 5 bases at V and 7 bases at J, with 15 bases between the two ends. Germline CDR1 reads LNHDA; CDR2 reads SQIVND (reference sequence). CDR3 coding DNA: TGTGCCAGTAGTTTCGATCCGCAGGGGAATGAGCAGTTCTTC. Amino acid sequence: CASSFDPQGNEQFF.

The chain has TRBV29-1 and TRBJ2-1; D is uncertain. This CDR3 comprises 12 residues. Trimming removed 3 bases at V and 7 bases at J, with 10 bases between. CDR1 SQVTM and CDR2 ANQGSEA come from the germline V gene. CDR3 sequence reads: CSVEGMKNEQFF. CDR3 coding DNA: TGCAGCGTTGAGGGCATGAAGAATGAGCAGTTCTTC.

The V and J genes are TRBV7-9 and TRBJ1-1; D gene ambiguous. This CDR3 contains 12 residues. Between the trimmed V and J ends, which lost 1 base and 5 bases, there was a span of 5 bases. Per germline, CDR1 SEHNR and CDR2 FQNEAQ (reference sequence). In DNA form, the CDR3 reads TGTGCCAGCAGCTTAGGGAGTACTGAAGCTTTCTTT. It codes for CASSLGSTEAFF.

The rearrangement uses TRBV5-1 and TRBJ1-2; tentative D call: TRBD1 (6 bases). V was pared by 4 bases and J by 8 bases, with 15 bases between. This CDR3 region has 13 residues. Germline loops: CDR1 SGHRS, CDR2 YFSETQ. CDR3 sequence reads: CASSTDRPSGYTF. CDR3 in DNA: TGCGCCAGCAGCACAGACAGGCCTTCGGGCTACACCTTC.

About this clone itself: The junction shows a germline mismatch at one end, possibly a read error. The chain couples TRBV7-6 to TRBJ1-1; the match to TRBD1 covers 9 bases. In germline, CDR1 is SGHVS, CDR2 FNYEAQ. The CDR3 covers 14 residues. CDR3 sequence (DNA): TGTGCCAGCAGCCCAGGACAGGGGATAACTGAAGCTCTCTTT. It is translated as CASSPGQGITEALF.

The chain uses TRBV28 and TRBJ1-6, with D tentatively TRBD1 (5 bases). CDR3 length equals 16 residues. CDR1 is MDHEN and CDR2 is SYDVKM in the germline V gene. The V end lost 6 bases, the J end lost 0 bases, and 12 bases lay between the germline ends. The CDR3 coding sequence is TGTGCCAGCAGCCGGGGGGAGAGCTCCTATAATTCACCCCTCCACTTT. As protein: CASSRGESSYNSPLHF. Variable domain in full (rest from reference TRBV28 and TRBJ1-6): DVKVTQSSRYLVKRTGEKVFLECVQDMDHENMFWYRQDPGLGLRLIYFSYDVKMKEKGDIPEGYSVSREKKERFSLILESASTNQTSMYLCASSRGESSYNSPLHFGNGTRLTVT.

The chain is built from TRBV28 and TRBJ2-1, with a tentative D call TRBD2 (6 bases). Germline V gene data show CDR1 as MDHEN and CDR2 as SYDVKM. The CDR3 sequence is 19 residues long. Trimming removed 7 bases from V and 0 bases from J, with 25 bases in between. For the CDR3, the DNA is TGTGCCAGCACCCGCCGGGAGAAACTTAGTGGGGGCTCCTACAATGAGCAGTTCTTC. Its protein product is CASTRREKLSGGSYNEQFF.

The chain combines TRBV11-3 with TRBJ1-6; D remains unclear. Germline CDR1 reads SGHNT; CDR2 reads YENEEA. This CDR3 comprises 13 residues. Trimming took off 0 bases at V and 10 bases at J, with 7 bases between the two ends. CDR3 in DNA: TGTGCCAGCAGCTTAGATCTCGGGTCACCCCTCCACTTT. Translation gives CASSLDLGSPLHF.

The chain uses TRBV7-2 and TRBJ2-2, with 9 nucleotides matching TRBD2. With V trimmed by 4 bases and J by 7 bases, 7 bases remained unmatched. The CDR3 sequence is 15 residues long. Germline loops: CDR1 SGHTA, CDR2 FQGNSA. CDR3 DNA: TGTGCCAGCAGCTATAGCGGGAGCAGTATCGGGGAGCTGTTTTTT. It translates to CASSYSGSSIGELFF.

Remarks on this clone: An end of the junction differs from the germline gene, which may be a read error. The chain couples TRBV7-9 to TRBJ2-3, with 9 bases matching TRBD1. The CDR3 runs 17 residues. Germline V gives CDR1 SEHNR, CDR2 FQNEAQ (reference sequence). The CDR3 DNA reads TGTGCCAGCAGCTCCCCACCGGGACAGGGTGTCACAGCTACGCAGTATTTT. Translated, it gives CASSSPPGQGVTATQYF. The whole variable domain, remainder taken from reference TRBV7-9 and TRBJ2-3, is DTGVSQNPRHKITKRGQNVTFRCDPISEHNRLYWYRQTLGQGPEFLTYFQNEAQLEKSRLLSDRFSAERPKGSFSTLEIQRTEQGDSAMYLCASSSPPGQGVTATQYFGPGTRLTVL.

This clone showed up just once. The chain couples TRBV2 to TRBJ2-5, with 9 bases aligning to TRBD2. The CDR3 sequence is 16 residues long. The V gene's germline CDR1 is SNHLY and CDR2 FYNNEI. V lost 8 bases, J lost 4 bases, and 14 bases stayed unmatched. The chain's CDR3 is CASGGGAFFVSETQYF. In DNA form, the CDR3 reads TGTGCCAGCGGCGGGGGGGCCTTTTTTGTCTCAGAGACCCAGTACTTC.

The chain has TRBV7-9 and TRBJ1-5, with 10 bases that match TRBD1. V was clipped by 5 bases and J by 3 bases; unmatched bases: 4. This CDR3 is built from 15 residues. Germline CDR1 SEHNR, CDR2 FQNEAQ (reference sequence). In nucleotides, the CDR3 is TGTGCCAGCAGCAGCGGGACAGGGGTCAATCAGCCCCAGCATTTT. It yields the protein CASSSGTGVNQPQHF. The full variable domain, completed using reference TRBV7-9 and TRBJ1-5, is DTGVSQNPRHKITKRGQNVTFRCDPISEHNRLYWYRQTLGQGPEFLTYFQNEAQLEKSRLLSDRFSAERPKGSFSTLEIQRTEQGDSAMYLCASSSGTGVNQPQHFGDGTRLSIL.

The chain joins TRBV9 to TRBJ2-1; 11 bases agree with TRBD2. This CDR3 comprises 16 residues. J gave up 5 bases and V 0 bases, and 4 bases lay outside the gene matches. Germline CDR1 SGDLS, CDR2 YYNGEE. CDR3 sequence (DNA): TGTGCCAGCAGCGTAGAAGGTAGCGGGGGGGACAATGAGCAGTTCTTC. It encodes CASSVEGSGGDNEQFF.

V and J are TRBV30 and TRBJ1-4; D gene uncertain. CDR3 length: 13 residues. V shed 2 bases and J shed 12 bases, with 16 bases lying between them. The germline gives CDR1 GTSNPN, CDR2 SVGIG (reference sequence). This CDR3 is CAWSLRGARELFF. CDR3 bases: TGTGCCTGGAGTTTACGAGGTGCTCGGGAACTGTTTTTT.

This chain links TRBV6-1 with TRBJ2-7; D is unclear. Trimming removed 6 bases at V and 11 bases at J, with 8 bases between. Germline V CDR1 and CDR2: MNHNS, SASEGT. This CDR3 spans 9 amino acids. CDR3 DNA: TGTGCCAGCAGAAAAAATAAGTACTTC. The encoded protein is CASRKNKYF.

This chain links TRBV28 with TRBJ2-5; D might be TRBD1 (5 bases). CDR1 and CDR2 from the germline V gene are MDHEN and SYDVKM. The CDR3 has 16 amino acids. Trimming stripped 7 bases from V and 1 base from J, with 19 bases between. The CDR3 region is CASTRLRSGPQETQYF. CDR3 coding DNA: TGTGCCAGCACCCGCTTGAGGTCAGGGCCCCAAGAGACCCAGTACTTC.

This clone came up once. This rearrangement joins TRBV9 to TRBJ2-5; D call uncertain. Germline V gene lookup returns CDR1 SGDLS and CDR2 YYNGEE. The CDR3 is 12 amino acids. Between the trimmed V and J ends, which lost 4 bases and 5 bases, there was a span of 9 bases. The CDR3 bases are TGTGCCAGCAGCCCCCACGGGGAGACCCAGTACTTC. It encodes CASSPHGETQYF.

The gene calls are TRBV19 and TRBJ2-1; weak D call: TRBD1 (5 bases). The V gene lost 1 base and the J gene lost 3 bases, with 7 bases spanning the gap. This CDR3 spans 14 amino acids. Germline V CDR1 and CDR2: LNHDA, SQIVND (reference sequence). Here the CDR3 reads CASSIGQHYNEQFF. In DNA, the CDR3 is TGTGCCAGTAGTATAGGACAGCACTACAATGAGCAGTTCTTC. The whole variable domain, remainder taken from reference TRBV19 and TRBJ2-1, is DGGITQSPKYLFRKEGQNVTLSCEQNLNHDAMYWYRQDPGQGLRLIYYSQIVNDFQKGDIAEGYSVSREKKESFPLTVTSAQKNPTAFYLCASSIGQHYNEQFFGPGTRLTVL.

Only a few counts were recorded for this clone. The V gene is TRBV19, the J gene TRBJ1-1; D is ambiguous. Germline values: CDR1 LNHDA, CDR2 SQIVND (reference sequence). The CDR3 runs 12 residues. Trimming took off 5 bases at V and 3 bases at J, with 7 bases between the two ends. DNA of the CDR3: TGTGCCAGTAGTCCCGGTCACACTGAAGCTTTCTTT. It is translated as CASSPGHTEAFF.

V and J are TRBV6-5 and TRBJ2-1, with 12 bases fitting TRBD2. V lost 6 bases and J lost 4; bases outside the gene matches: 1. The CDR3 totals 14 residues. From germline, CDR1 is MNHEY and CDR2 SVGAGI. The CDR3 is CASRGLAGYNEQFF. DNA for the CDR3: TGTGCCAGCAGAGGACTAGCGGGATACAATGAGCAGTTCTTC.